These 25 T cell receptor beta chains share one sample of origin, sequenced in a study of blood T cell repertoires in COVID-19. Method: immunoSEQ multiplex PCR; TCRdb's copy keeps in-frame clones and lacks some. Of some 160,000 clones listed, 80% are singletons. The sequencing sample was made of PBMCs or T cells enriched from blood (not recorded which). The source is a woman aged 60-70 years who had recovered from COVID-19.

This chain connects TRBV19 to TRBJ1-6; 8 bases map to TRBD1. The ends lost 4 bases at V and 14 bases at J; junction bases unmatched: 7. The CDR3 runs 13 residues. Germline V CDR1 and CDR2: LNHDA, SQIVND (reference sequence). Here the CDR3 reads CASSRQGSSTLHF. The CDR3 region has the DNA TGTGCCAGTAGTAGACAGGGGTCGTCAACCCTCCACTTT.

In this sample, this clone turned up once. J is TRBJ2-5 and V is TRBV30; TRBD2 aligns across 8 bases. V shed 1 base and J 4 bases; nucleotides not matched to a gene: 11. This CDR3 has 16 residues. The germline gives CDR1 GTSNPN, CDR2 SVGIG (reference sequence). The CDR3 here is CAWSAQRGGLGETQYF. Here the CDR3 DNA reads TGTGCCTGGAGTGCCCAACGGGGGGGCCTGGGAGAGACCCAGTACTTC.

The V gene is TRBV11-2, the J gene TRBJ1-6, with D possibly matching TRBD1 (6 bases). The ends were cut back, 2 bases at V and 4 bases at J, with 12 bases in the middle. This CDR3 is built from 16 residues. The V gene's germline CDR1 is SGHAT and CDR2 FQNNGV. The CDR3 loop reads CASSLPPGAYNSPLHF. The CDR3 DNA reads TGTGCCAGCAGCTTACCTCCAGGGGCGTATAATTCACCCCTCCACTTT.

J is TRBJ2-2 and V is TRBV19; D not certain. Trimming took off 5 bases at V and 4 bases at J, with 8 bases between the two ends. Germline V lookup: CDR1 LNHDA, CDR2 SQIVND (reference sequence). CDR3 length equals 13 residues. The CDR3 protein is CASSPRFTGELFF. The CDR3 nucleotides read TGTGCCAGTAGTCCCAGGTTCACCGGGGAGCTGTTTTTT.

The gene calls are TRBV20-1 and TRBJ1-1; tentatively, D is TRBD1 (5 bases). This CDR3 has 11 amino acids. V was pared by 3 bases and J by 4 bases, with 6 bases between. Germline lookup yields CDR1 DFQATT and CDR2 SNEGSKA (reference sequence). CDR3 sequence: CSASQGTEAFF. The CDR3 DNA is TGCAGTGCTAGCCAGGGCACTGAAGCTTTCTTT.

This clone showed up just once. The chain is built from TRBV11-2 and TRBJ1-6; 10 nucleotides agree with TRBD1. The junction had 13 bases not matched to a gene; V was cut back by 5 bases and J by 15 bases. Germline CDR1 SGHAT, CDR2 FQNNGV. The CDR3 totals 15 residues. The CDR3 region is CASSGGGQGLRHLHF. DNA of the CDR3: TGTGCCAGCAGCGGGGGGGGACAGGGGCTTCGTCACCTCCACTTT.

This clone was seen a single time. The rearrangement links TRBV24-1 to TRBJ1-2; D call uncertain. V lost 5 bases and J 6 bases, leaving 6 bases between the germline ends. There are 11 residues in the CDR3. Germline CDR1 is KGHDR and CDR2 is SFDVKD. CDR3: CATSAPNGYTF. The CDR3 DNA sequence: TGTGCCACCAGTGCCCCAAATGGCTACACCTTC.

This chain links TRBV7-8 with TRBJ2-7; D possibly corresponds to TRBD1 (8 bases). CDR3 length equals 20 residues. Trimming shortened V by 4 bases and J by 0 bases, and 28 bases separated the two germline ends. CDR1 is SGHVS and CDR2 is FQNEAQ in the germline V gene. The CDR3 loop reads CASSSPRGENDRGNSYEQYF. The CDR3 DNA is TGTGCCAGCAGCTCCCCACGGGGGGAAAACGACAGGGGCAACTCCTACGAGCAGTACTTC.

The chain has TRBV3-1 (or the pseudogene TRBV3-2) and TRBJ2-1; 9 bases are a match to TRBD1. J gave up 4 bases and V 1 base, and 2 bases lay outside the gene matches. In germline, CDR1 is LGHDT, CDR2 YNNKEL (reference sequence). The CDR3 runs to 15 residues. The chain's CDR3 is CASSQGTGVYNEQFF. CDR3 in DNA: TGTGCCAGCAGCCAAGGGACAGGGGTATACAATGAGCAGTTCTTC.

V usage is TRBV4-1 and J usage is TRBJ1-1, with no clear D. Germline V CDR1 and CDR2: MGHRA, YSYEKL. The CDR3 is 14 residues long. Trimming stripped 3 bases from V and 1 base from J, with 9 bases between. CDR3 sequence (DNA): TGCGCCAGCAGCCAGCTCCACAAGAACACTGAAGCTTTCTTT. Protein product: CASSQLHKNTEAFF.

CDR3 DNA: TGTGCCACCAGTGAGGGAGGATGGGAATCGGATACGCAGTATTTT. It is translated as CATSEGGWESDTQYF. V and J are TRBV24-1 and TRBJ2-3, with D possibly being TRBD2 (6 bases). Trimming shortened V by 4 bases and J by 6 bases, and 16 bases separated the two germline ends. The CDR3 totals 15 residues. Per germline, CDR1 KGHDR and CDR2 SFDVKD.

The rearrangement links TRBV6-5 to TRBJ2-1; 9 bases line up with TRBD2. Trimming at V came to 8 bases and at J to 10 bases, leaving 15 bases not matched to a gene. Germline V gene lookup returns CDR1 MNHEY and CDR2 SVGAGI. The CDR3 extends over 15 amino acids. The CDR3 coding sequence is TGTGCCAGCGTACCAGCGGGGGGCATCGCTCGGGAGCAGTTCTTC. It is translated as CASVPAGGIAREQFF.

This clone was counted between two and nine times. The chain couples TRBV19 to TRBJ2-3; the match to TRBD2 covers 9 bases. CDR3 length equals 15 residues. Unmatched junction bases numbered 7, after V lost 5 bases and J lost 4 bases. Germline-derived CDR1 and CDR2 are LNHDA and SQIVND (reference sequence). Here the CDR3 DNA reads TGTGCCAGTAGTGTGACTAGCGGCGCATCAGATACGCAGTATTTT. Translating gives CASSVTSGASDTQYF.

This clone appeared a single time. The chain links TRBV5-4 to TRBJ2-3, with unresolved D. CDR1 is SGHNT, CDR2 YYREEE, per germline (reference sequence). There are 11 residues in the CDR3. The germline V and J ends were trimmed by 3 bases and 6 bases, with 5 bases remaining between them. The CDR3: CASSSRDTQYF. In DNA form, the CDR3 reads TGTGCCAGCAGCTCCCGGGATACGCAGTATTTT.

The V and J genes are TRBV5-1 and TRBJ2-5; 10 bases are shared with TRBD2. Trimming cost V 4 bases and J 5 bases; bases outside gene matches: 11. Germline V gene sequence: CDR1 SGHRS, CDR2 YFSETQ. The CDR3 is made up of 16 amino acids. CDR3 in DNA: TGCGCCAGCAGCCGCTCAGACAGCGGGGGGGAGGAGACCCAGTACTTC. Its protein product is CASSRSDSGGEETQYF.

The chain's CDR3 is CASRTQGSPYGYTF. The DNA of the CDR3 is TGTGCCAGCAGAACACAGGGAAGCCCCTATGGCTACACCTTC. The J gene is TRBJ1-2, the V gene TRBV11-2; D is possibly TRBD1 (6 bases). With 6 bases removed from V and 4 bases from J, the gap between germline ends came to 15 bases. In germline, CDR1 is SGHAT, CDR2 FQNNGV. The CDR3 sequence is 14 residues long.

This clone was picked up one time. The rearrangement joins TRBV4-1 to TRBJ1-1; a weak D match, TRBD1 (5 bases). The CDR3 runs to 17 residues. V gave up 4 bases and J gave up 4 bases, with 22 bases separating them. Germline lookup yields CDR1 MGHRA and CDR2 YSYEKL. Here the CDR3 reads CASSPREGNVRGTEAFF. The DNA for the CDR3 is TGCGCCAGCAGCCCCAGGGAGGGGAATGTTCGGGGCACTGAAGCTTTCTTT.

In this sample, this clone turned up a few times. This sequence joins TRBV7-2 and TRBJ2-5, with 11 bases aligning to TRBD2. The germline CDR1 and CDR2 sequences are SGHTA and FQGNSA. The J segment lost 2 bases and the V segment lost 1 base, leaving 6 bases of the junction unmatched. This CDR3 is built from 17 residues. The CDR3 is CASSLGGSGGVQETQYF. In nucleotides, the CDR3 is TGTGCCAGCAGCTTAGGTGGTAGCGGGGGGGTTCAAGAGACCCAGTACTTC.

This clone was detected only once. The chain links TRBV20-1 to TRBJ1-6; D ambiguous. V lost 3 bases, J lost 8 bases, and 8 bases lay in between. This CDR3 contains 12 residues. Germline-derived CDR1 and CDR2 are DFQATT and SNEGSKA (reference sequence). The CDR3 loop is CSASEQYSPLHF. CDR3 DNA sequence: TGCAGTGCTAGTGAACAGTATTCACCCCTCCACTTT.

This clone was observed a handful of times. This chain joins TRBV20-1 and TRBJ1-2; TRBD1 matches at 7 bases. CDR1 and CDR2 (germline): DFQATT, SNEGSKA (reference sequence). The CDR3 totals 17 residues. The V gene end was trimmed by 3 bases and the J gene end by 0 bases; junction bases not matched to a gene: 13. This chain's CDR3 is CSASGLMDRNTNYGYTF. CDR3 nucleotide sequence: TGCAGTGCTAGTGGTTTGATGGACAGGAACACTAACTATGGCTACACCTTC.

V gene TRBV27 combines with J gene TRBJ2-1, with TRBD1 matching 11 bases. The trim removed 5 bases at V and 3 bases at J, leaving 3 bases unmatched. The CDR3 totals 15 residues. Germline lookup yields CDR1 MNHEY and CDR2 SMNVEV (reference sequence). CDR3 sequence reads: CASSAGTGGYNEQFF. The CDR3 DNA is TGTGCCAGCAGTGCCGGGACAGGGGGCTACAATGAGCAGTTCTTC.

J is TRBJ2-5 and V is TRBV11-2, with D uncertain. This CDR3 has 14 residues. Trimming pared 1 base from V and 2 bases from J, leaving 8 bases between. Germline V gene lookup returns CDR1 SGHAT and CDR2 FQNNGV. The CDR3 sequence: CASSLGRYQETQYF. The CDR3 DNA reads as TGTGCCAGCAGCTTAGGCCGGTATCAAGAGACCCAGTACTTC.

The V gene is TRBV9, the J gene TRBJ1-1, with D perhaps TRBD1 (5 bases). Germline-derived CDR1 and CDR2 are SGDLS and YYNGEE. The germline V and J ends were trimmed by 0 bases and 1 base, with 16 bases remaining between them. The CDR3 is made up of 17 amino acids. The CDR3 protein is CASSVAGAALPNTEAFF. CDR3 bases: TGTGCCAGCAGCGTAGCTGGGGCAGCGCTCCCGAACACTGAAGCTTTCTTT.

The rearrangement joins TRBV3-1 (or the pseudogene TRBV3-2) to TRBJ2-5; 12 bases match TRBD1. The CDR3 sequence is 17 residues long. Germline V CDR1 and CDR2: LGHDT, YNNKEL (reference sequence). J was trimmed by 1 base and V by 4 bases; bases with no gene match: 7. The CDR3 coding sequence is TGTGCCAGCAGCCGGCTGGGGACAGGGGGCCCCCAAGAGACCCAGTACTTC. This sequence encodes CASSRLGTGGPQETQYF.

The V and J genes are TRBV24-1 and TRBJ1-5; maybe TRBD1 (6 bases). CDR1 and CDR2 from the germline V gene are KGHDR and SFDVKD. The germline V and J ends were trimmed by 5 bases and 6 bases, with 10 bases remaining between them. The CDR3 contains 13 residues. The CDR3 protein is CATSADRRQPQHF. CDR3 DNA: TGTGCCACCAGTGCCGACAGGCGTCAGCCCCAGCATTTT.